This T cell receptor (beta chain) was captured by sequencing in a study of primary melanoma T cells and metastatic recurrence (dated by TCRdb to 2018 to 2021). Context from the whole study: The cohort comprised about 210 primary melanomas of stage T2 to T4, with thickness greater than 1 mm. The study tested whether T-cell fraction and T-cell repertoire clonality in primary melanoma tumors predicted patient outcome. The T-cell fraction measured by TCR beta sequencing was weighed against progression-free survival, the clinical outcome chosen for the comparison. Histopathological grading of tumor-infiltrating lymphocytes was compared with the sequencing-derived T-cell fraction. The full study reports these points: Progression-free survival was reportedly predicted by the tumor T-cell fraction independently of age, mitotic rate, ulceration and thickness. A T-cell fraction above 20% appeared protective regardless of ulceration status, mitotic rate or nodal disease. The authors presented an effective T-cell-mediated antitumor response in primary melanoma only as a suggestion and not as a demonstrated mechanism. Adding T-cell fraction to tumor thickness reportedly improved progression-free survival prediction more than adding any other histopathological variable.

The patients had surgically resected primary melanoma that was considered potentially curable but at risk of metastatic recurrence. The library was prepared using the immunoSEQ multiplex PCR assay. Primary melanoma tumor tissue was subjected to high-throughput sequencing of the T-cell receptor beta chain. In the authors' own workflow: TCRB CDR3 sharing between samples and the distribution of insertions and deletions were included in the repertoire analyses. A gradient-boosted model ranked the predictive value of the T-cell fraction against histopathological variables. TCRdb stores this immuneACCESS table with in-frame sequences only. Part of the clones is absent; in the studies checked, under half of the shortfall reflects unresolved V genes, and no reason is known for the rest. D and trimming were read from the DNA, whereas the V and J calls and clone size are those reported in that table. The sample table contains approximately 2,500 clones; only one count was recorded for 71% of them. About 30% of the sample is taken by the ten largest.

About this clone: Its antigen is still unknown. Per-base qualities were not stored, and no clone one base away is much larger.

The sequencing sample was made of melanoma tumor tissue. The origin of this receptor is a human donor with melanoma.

Read as DNA, the sequence is TGTGCCAGCAGCTTAGTCGGGGGGCGGAGAGATGAAGCTTTCTTT. This translates into CASSLVGGRRDEAFF. The chain employs TRBV11-3 and TRBJ1-1; the D segment could be TRBD1, given 6 matching bases. Trimming takes 1 base from V and 7 bases from J, and the germline ends sit 16 bases apart. Measured from the cysteine to the phenylalanine, the CDR3 is 15 residues long. CDR3 DNA is the only sequence kept; it has 45 bases, read in frame from the first base. Based on the germline V gene, the CDR1 and CDR2 sequences are SGHNT and YENEEA.